This T cell receptor beta chain was identified during a study of CD4 T cells in relation to SARS-CoV-2 and coronaviruses. Before the COVID-19 pandemic, during about 2010-2019, CD4+ T cells were taken from unexposed donors. After about 11 days of culture, CD4+ T cells were isolated. Repertoires were generated with immunoSEQ multiplex PCR, while TCRdb's copy carries only in-frame clones and drops some. Among about 14,000 clones listed, about four fifths were seen once. Broader study findings: No donor gave both pre-pandemic and post-infection samples.

Concerning this clone: Its cognate antigen is unknown.

CDR1 is MNHNS and CDR2 is SASEGT in the germline V gene. CDR3 length: 17 residues. Between the trimmed V and J ends, which lost 1 base and 3 bases, there was a span of 16 bases. Sample: CD4+ T cells from PBMCs, cultured in vitro. The V call is TRBV6-1, the J call TRBJ2-1; a possible D gene is TRBD2 (6 bases). This receptor was taken from a human donor in good health. The DNA of the CDR3 is TGTGCCAGCAGTGAAGAGCCTAGCGACAGTTTCTACAATGAGCAGTTCTTC. Amino acids: CASSEEPSDSFYNEQFF.